This TCR beta chain was captured in a study of cytomegalovirus exposure and HLA in healthy donors. Unmatched junction bases numbered 10, after V lost 6 bases and J lost 9 bases. Looked up from germline, CDR1 is PRHDT and CDR2 is FYEKMQ (reference sequence). This CDR3 has 14 residues. The protocol was immunoSEQ multiplex PCR, while the TCRdb copy is restricted to in-frame clones and leaves out a portion. The sample includes roughly 330,000 clones, around 87% of them seen just once. This chain connects TRBV13 to TRBJ2-2; 7 bases agree with TRBD2. The receptor comes from a woman younger than 45 in good health and CMV-seropositive. What was sequenced was PBMCs. The CDR3 coding sequence is TGTGCCAGCAGACGTGGGGGGGGTCCTCGGGAGCTGTTTTTT. Translating it yields CASRRGGGPRELFF. The full variable domain, rest sourced from reference TRBV13 and TRBJ2-2, is AAGVIQSPRHLIKEKRETATLKCYPIPRHDTVYWYQQGPGQDPQFLISFYEKMQSDKGSIPDRFSAQQFSDYHSELNMSSLELGDSALYFCASRRGGGPRELFFGEGSRLTVL.